This TCR beta chain was retrieved from a study of identical twins. MiXCR, run by TCRdb on the 5' RACE reads, gives a single entry per CDR3 protein. This table has around 250,000 distinct CDR3 sequences, 6.5% appearing once. V lost 0 bases to trimming and J lost 0 bases, with 8 bases between them. The CDR3 covers 15 residues. Germline V lookup: CDR1 SGHTA, CDR2 FQGNSA. These data are also associated with another study on T cells expressing NK-cell markers.

The material sequenced was CD8+ T cells sorted from blood. This TCR derives from a woman aged 18 to 35 in good health. This chain uses TRBV7-2 with TRBJ1-1; D gene unclear. In DNA form, the CDR3 reads TGTGCCAGCAGCTTAGCGCAGTCGCTGAACACTGAAGCTTTCTTT. This codes for CASSLAQSLNTEAFF.